The 17 T cell receptor beta chains below come from one sample, sequenced in a study of Ad26.COV2.S vaccination and SARS-CoV-2 variants. The method was immunoSEQ multiplex PCR; TCRdb's version includes in-frame clones alone and lacks a portion of them. Among tens of thousands of clones, roughly 80% were seen once, and the ten largest hold around half. The sample consisted of peripheral blood, taken after recovery from COVID-19. Every receptor here comes from a human donor who had recovered from COVID-19.

The V gene is TRBV9, the J gene TRBJ1-1; D uncertain. Trimming took off 5 bases at V and 10 bases at J, with 15 bases between the two ends. This CDR3 spans 12 amino acids. Germline-derived CDR1 and CDR2 are SGDLS and YYNGEE. CDR3 sequence reads: CASSNPRPSAFF. The DNA of the CDR3 is TGTGCCAGCAGTAACCCCCGCCCTTCAGCTTTCTTT.

V usage is TRBV3-1 (or the pseudogene TRBV3-2) and J usage is TRBJ2-7; D remains ambiguous. Trimming shortened V by 4 bases and J by 2 bases, and 12 bases separated the two germline ends. The CDR3 sequence is 14 residues long. CDR1 is LGHDT and CDR2 is YNNKEL in the germline V gene (reference sequence). CDR3 protein: CASSPNWTPYEQYF. Here the CDR3 DNA reads TGTGCCAGCAGCCCAAACTGGACCCCCTACGAGCAGTACTTC.

CDR3 in amino acids: CASSFPSTTNEKLFF. CDR3 nucleotide sequence: TGTGCCAGCAGCTTCCCTTCTACAACTAATGAAAAACTGTTTTTT. This chain connects TRBV7-9 to TRBJ1-4; the D is unclear. Germline V lookup: CDR1 SEHNR, CDR2 FQNEAQ (reference sequence). Trimming cost V 3 bases and J 0 bases, with 8 bases left between them. This CDR3 region has 15 residues. Full variable domain (rest looked up from reference TRBV7-9 and TRBJ1-4): DTGVSQNPRHKITKRGQNVTFRCDPISEHNRLYWYRQTLGQGPEFLTYFQNEAQLEKSRLLSDRFSAERPKGSFSTLEIQRTEQGDSAMYLCASSFPSTTNEKLFFGSGTQLSVL.

The rearrangement joins TRBV11-2 to TRBJ2-3; tentative D call: TRBD2 (6 bases). Germline values: CDR1 SGHAT, CDR2 FQNNGV. V was clipped by 5 bases and J by 4 bases, with 19 bases between them. This CDR3 contains 16 residues. The chain's CDR3 is CASSPRPGGRADTQYF. CDR3 coding DNA: TGTGCCAGCAGCCCCCGCCCCGGGGGTAGGGCAGATACGCAGTATTTT.

The chain recombines TRBV5-1 with TRBJ1-1; tentatively, D is TRBD1 (5 bases). This CDR3 comprises 14 residues. V was trimmed by 4 bases and J by 5 bases, leaving 15 bases between them. CDR1 is SGHRS and CDR2 is YFSETQ in the germline V gene. The CDR3 protein is CASSRGRDRTEAFF. The CDR3 nucleotides are TGCGCCAGCAGCAGGGGCAGGGATCGAACTGAAGCTTTCTTT.

The chain uses TRBV5-1 and TRBJ1-1; D not certain. V was trimmed by 0 bases and J by 4 bases, leaving 7 bases between them. Germline CDR1 is SGHRS and CDR2 is YFSETQ. The CDR3 totals 13 residues. Here the CDR3 reads CASSLGRVTEAFF. The CDR3, as DNA: TGCGCCAGCAGCTTGGGGAGGGTCACTGAAGCTTTCTTT.

V is TRBV7-3 and J is TRBJ2-1, with 8 nucleotides matching TRBD2. The CDR3 is 15 residues long. The germline V gene has CDR1 SGHTA and CDR2 FQGTGA. Trimming cost V 0 bases and J 5 bases; bases outside gene matches: 3. CDR3 loop: CASSLTPGGNNEQFF. The CDR3 DNA reads TGTGCCAGCAGCTTAACTCCGGGGGGGAACAATGAGCAGTTCTTC.

The chain couples TRBV4-2 to TRBJ2-3; D not resolved. In germline, CDR1 is LGHNA, CDR2 YNFKEQ. Between the trimmed V and J ends, which lost 0 bases and 4 bases, there was a span of 14 bases. There are 16 residues in the CDR3. CDR3: CASSQDYPRVADTQYF. DNA for the CDR3: TGTGCCAGCAGCCAAGATTACCCTAGAGTGGCAGATACGCAGTATTTT.

V and J are TRBV6-5 and TRBJ2-7; TRBD1 aligns across 9 bases. J was trimmed by 6 bases and V by 5 bases; bases with no gene match: 11. This CDR3 spans 15 amino acids. Germline V CDR1 and CDR2: MNHEY, SVGAGI. CDR3 region: CASSQLRDRATEQYF. DNA of the CDR3: TGTGCCAGCAGTCAATTACGGGACAGGGCTACCGAGCAGTACTTC.

The V and J genes are TRBV6-1 and TRBJ1-1; D not certain. Germline assignment: CDR1 MNHNS and CDR2 SASEGT. The CDR3 covers 13 residues. The V end lost 3 bases, the J end lost 4 bases, and 9 bases lay between the germline ends. CDR3 bases: TGTGCCAGCAGTGATGAGTTCCCCACTGAAGCTTTCTTT. Translation gives CASSDEFPTEAFF.

The chain recombines TRBV7-9 with TRBJ1-6; no definite D call. V was trimmed by 3 bases and J by 7 bases, leaving 1 base between them. In germline, CDR1 is SEHNR, CDR2 FQNEAQ (reference sequence). There are 11 residues in the CDR3. In nucleotides, the CDR3 is TGTGCCAGCAGCTTCAATTCACCCCTCCACTTT. Translation gives CASSFNSPLHF.

The chain combines TRBV15 with TRBJ1-2, with D uncertain. Germline values: CDR1 LNHNV, CDR2 YYDKDF (reference sequence). This CDR3 comprises 14 residues. V was cut by 1 base and J by 2 bases, with 8 bases left in between. The CDR3 DNA is TGTGCCACCAGCAGAGGATCGACGAACTATGGCTACACCTTC. Its translation is CATSRGSTNYGYTF.

V is TRBV13 and J is TRBJ1-2; 7 nucleotides line up with TRBD1. This CDR3 region has 14 residues. With 3 bases clipped from V and 8 bases from J, the junction kept 9 bases outside the gene matches. Germline CDR1 and CDR2: PRHDT and FYEKMQ (reference sequence). The CDR3 spells CASSFRQGEGGYTF. The CDR3 region has the DNA TGTGCCAGCAGCTTCAGACAGGGAGAGGGGGGCTACACCTTC.

The chain is built from TRBV19 and TRBJ1-1, with D tentatively TRBD1 (5 bases). V was shortened by 6 bases and J by 7 bases, with 27 bases between the two germline ends. Germline loops: CDR1 LNHDA, CDR2 SQIVND (reference sequence). The CDR3 extends over 17 amino acids. The DNA of the CDR3 is TGTGCCAGTAGGGGAGGGACCCAATCTCTCCATGGGGGTGAAGCTTTCTTT. Its translation is CASRGGTQSLHGGEAFF.

J is TRBJ1-1 and V is TRBV9, with 10 bases fitting TRBD1. CDR3 size: 14 residues. CDR1 and CDR2 (germline): SGDLS, YYNGEE. V lost 3 bases and J lost 5; bases outside the gene matches: 4. The CDR3 here is CASSGQGAGTEAFF. In nucleotides, the CDR3 is TGTGCCAGCAGCGGACAGGGGGCGGGAACTGAAGCTTTCTTT.

J is TRBJ2-7 and V is TRBV21-1; TRBD2, the D gene given by the table, was not confirmed from the DNA. TRBV21-1 is a pseudogene. CDR3 length equals 14 residues. CDR3 bases: TGTGCCGTAAACAGGCGGACTATGATACGCGAGCAGTACTTC. Translation gives CAVNRRTMIREQYF.

The chain uses TRBV19 and TRBJ2-5; 7 nucleotides align to TRBD1. The CDR3 extends over 15 amino acids. Germline V lookup: CDR1 LNHDA, CDR2 SQIVND (reference sequence). After removal of 4 bases from V and 0 bases from J, the junction contained 5 bases not matched to a gene. CDR3: CASSTLGQYQETQYF. The CDR3 DNA follows: TGTGCCAGTAGTACCCTGGGACAGTACCAAGAGACCCAGTACTTC.